This TCR beta chain stems from a study of immune reconstitution after stem cell transplant in scleroderma. This clonotype has more than one count but fewer than ten. Germline V gene data show CDR1 as SGHAT and CDR2 as FQNNGV. V lost 0 bases and J lost 2, with 11 bases in between. CDR3 length: 15 amino acids. TCRdb reanalysed the RT-PCR reads using MiXCR and keeps one entry per CDR3 protein. The sample shows about 2,900 distinct CDR3 sequences, around 8.3% of them seen only once. The chain recombines TRBV11-2 with TRBJ2-7; D is unclear. The biological material was taken before or after autologous hematopoietic stem cell transplantation (not recorded which). The sequence was collected from a female donor with systemic sclerosis. CDR3 sequence: CASSLDPTSTYEQYF. Here the CDR3 DNA reads TGTGCCAGCAGCTTAGATCCCACCAGTACCTACGAGCAGTACTTC.